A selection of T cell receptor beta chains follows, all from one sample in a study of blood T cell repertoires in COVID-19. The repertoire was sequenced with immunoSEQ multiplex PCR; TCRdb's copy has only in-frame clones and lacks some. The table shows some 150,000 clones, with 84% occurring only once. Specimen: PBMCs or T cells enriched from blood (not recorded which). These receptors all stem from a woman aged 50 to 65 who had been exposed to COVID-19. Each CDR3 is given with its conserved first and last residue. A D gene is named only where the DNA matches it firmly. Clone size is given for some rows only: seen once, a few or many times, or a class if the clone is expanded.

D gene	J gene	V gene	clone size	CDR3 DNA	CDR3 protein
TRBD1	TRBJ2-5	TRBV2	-	TGTGCCAGCAGTGTCTCAGGGGGAGAGACCCAGTACTTC	CASSVSGGETQYF
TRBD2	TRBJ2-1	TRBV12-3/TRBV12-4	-	TGTGCCAGCAGGGGGGGGGTTGTCAATGAGCAGTTCTTC	CASRGGVVNEQFF
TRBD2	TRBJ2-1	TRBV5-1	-	TGCGCCAGCAGCTTACTTAGCGGGGGGGCCTCCTACAATGAGCAGTTCTTC	CASSLLSGGASYNEQFF
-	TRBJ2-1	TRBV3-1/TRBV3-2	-	TGTGCCAGCAGCCGCCAGGTCTCGAATGAGCAGTTCTTC	CASSRQVSNEQFF
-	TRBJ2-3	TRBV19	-	TGTGCCAGTAGTACGACAGCCTTAGAGACAGATACGCAGTATTTT	CASSTTALETDTQYF
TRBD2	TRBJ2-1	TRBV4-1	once	TGCGCCAGCAGCACTAGCGGGGGGCGTGATGAGCAGTTCTTC	CASSTSGGRDEQFF
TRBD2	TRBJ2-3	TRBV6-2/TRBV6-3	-	TGTGCCAGCAGCTGGGGACTAGCGGTGTCTAGCACAGATACGCAGTATTTT	CASSWGLAVSSTDTQYF
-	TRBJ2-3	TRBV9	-	TGTGCCAGCAGCGTTAGCGGACTCAGCACAGATACGCAGTATTTT	CASSVSGLSTDTQYF
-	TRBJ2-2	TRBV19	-	TGTGCCAGTAGTATAGGGGCCGCGAACACCGGGGAGCTGTTTTTT	CASSIGAANTGELFF
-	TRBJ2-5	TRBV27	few	TGTGCCAGCAGTTTAAATGCAGGGCTACAGACCCAGTACTTC	CASSLNAGLQTQYF
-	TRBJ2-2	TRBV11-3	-	TGTGCCAGCAGCCGAGGAGGCACCGGGGAGCTGTTTTTT	CASSRGGTGELFF
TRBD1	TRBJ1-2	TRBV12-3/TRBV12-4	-	TGTGCCAGCAGTCCGGACAGGGCCGGTGGCTACACCTTC	CASSPDRAGGYTF
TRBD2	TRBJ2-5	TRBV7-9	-	TGTGCCAGCAGCTTGGGACTAGCCGTGGAGACCCAGTACTTC	CASSLGLAVETQYF
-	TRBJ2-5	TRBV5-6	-	TGTGCCAGCTTCCCCCCGGCGGGGAACCAAGAGACCCAGTACTTC	CASFPPAGNQETQYF
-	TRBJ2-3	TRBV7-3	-	TGTGCCAGCAGCTTAGCCGCAGGGACTAGCACAGATACGCAGTATTTT	CASSLAAGTSTDTQYF
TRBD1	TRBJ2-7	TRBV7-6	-	TGTGCCAGCAGCTTAGGGACAGGGAGTCCCTACGAGCAGTACTTC	CASSLGTGSPYEQYF
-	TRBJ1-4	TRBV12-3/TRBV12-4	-	TGTGCCAGCAGGGGGCAGGGGAGTGAAAAACTGTTTTTT	CASRGQGSEKLFF
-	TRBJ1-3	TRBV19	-	TGTGCCAGTAGTATAAGGGGCGGAACTTCTGGAAACACCATATATTTT	CASSIRGGTSGNTIYF